This T cell receptor beta chain was captured by sequencing in a study of blood T cell repertoires in COVID-19. Study-wide context: Italy, Spain and the United States were the sources of the convalescent and acute COVID-19 samples. T cells, B-cell-depleted T cells, or PBMCs supplied cDNA or gDNA.

In the original processing: Estimation of nucleated cell counts relied on the amplification of reference gene primers. Profiled with immunoSEQ multiplex PCR; TCRdb holds only in-frame clones, not every one. That table supplies the V and J calls and clone size; D and trimming were determined from the DNA. The sample includes about 220,000 clones, approximately 82% seen only once; the top ten take around 9.5%. The sample holds one count of this clone. The V end was cut by 3 bases, the J end by 2 bases, with 12 bases between. The CDR3 consists of 14 residues. From germline, CDR1 is SGHKS and CDR2 YYEKEE (reference sequence).

The rearrangement links TRBV5-5 to TRBJ2-7, with a possible D match to TRBD1 (5 bases). This clonotype was sampled from a middle-aged man with active or convalescent COVID-19. The sequencing input was peripheral blood. The CDR3 loop is CASSWAQGPYEQYV. The CDR3 DNA reads as TGTGCCAGCAGCTGGGCCCAGGGTCCCTACGAGCAGTACGTC.